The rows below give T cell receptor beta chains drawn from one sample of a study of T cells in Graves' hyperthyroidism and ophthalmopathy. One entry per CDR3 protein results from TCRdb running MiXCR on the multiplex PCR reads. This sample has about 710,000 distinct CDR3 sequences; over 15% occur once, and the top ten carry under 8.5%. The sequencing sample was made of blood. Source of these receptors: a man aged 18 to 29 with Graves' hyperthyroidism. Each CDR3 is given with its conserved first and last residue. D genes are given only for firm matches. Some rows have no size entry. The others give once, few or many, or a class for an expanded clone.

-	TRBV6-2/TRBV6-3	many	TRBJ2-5	TGTGCCAGCACCCTATTCGGAGGAGGAGAGACCCAGTACTTC	CASTLFGGGETQYF
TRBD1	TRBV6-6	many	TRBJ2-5	TGTGCCAGCAGTTACAACAAGGGACAGGGGGAGGGGACCCAGTACTTC	CASSYNKGQGEGTQYF
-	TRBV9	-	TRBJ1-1	TGTGCCAGCAGCGTTCACGGGGAAGAGGACACTGAAGCTTTCTTT	CASSVHGEEDTEAFF
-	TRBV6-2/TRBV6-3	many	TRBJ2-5	TGTGCCAGCAGAACACTACAGGGATTCCAAGAGACCCAGTACTTC	CASRTLQGFQETQYF
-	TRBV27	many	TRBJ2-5	TGTGCCAGCAGTCCTATAACAGGGTTCCAAGAGACCCAGTACTTC	CASSPITGFQETQYF
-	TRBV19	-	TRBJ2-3	TGTGCCAGTAGTATTCGGACCACAGATACGCAGTATTTT	CASSIRTTDTQYF
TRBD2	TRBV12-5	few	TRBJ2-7	TGTGCTAGTGGTTCCCGTATAGCGGGTTTGGGTTACGAGCAGTACTTC	CASGSRIAGLGYEQYF
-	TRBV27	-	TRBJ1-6	TGTGCCAGCAGGCGACGAGTGACACCCGGTAGCTCCTATAATTCACCCCTCCACTTT	CASRRRVTPGSSYNSPLHF
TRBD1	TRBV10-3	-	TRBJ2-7	TGTGCCATCAGTGAGTCAGACAGGGGTTACGAGCAGTACTTC	CAISESDRGYEQYF
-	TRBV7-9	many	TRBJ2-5	TGTGCCAGCAGCTTAGCAACGGGGTACCAAGAGACCCAGTACTTC	CASSLATGYQETQYF
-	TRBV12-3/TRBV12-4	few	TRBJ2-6	TGTGCCAGCAGTTTTCGGCAGATCCCCAACGTCCTGACTTTC	CASSFRQIPNVLTF
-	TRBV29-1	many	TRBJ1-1	TGCAGCGTTGAACAAGGTATTGGCACTGAAGCTTTCTTT	CSVEQGIGTEAFF
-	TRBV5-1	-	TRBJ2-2	TGCGCCAGCAGCTTAGGACGGAGTTACACCGGGGAGCTGTTTTTT	CASSLGRSYTGELFF
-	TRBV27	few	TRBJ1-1	TGTGCCAGCAGCCATGGACGGAGTGCTACTGAAGCTTTCTTT	CASSHGRSATEAFF
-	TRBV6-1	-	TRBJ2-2	TGTGCCAGCAGTGTCGGGACCGGAGGCACCGGGGAGCTGTTTTTT	CASSVGTGGTGELFF
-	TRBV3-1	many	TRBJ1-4	TGTGCCAGCAGCCCAGCCGGACAGCCTGAAAAACTGTTTTTT	CASSPAGQPEKLFF
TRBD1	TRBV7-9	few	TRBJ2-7	TGTGCCAGCAGCTTAGCGCCCGGGCCCAGGGGGGAGCAGTACTTC	CASSLAPGPRGEQYF
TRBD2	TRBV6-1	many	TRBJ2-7	TGTGCCAGCAGCTCCACCAATAGCGGGAGCTACGAGCAGTACTTC	CASSSTNSGSYEQYF
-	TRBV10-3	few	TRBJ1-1	TGTGCCATCAGTGCAATTCTAGAACAGGGTGAAGCTTTCTTT	CAISAILEQGEAFF
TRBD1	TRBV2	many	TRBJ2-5	TGTGCCAGCGTCTCAGGGGGCGCGGAGACCCAGTACTTC	CASVSGGAETQYF
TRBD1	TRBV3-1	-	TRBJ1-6	TGTGCCAGCAGCCGAAAGGGCCTCGGGCCAACAGGGGTGAGATCACCCCTCCACTTT	CASSRKGLGPTGVRSPLHF
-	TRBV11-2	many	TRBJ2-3	TGTGCCAGCAGCTCCCCCAGGGCGTCTAGAACAGATACGCAGTATTTT	CASSSPRASRTDTQYF
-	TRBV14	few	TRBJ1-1	TGTGCCAGCAGCCAAGAAGACCGGCCGGCCACTGAAGCTTTCTTT	CASSQEDRPATEAFF
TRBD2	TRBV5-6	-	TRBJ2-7	TGTGCCAGCAGGGGATCTAGCGGGAGTGAGTACGAGCAGTACTTC	CASRGSSGSEYEQYF
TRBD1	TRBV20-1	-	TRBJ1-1	TGCAGTGCTAGACCGGACAGGGTATTTACTGAAGCTTTCTTT	CSARPDRVFTEAFF
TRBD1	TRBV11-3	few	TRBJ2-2	TGTGCCAGCAGCCTACAGGGGCGCGAGACCGGGGAGCTGTTTTTT	CASSLQGRETGELFF
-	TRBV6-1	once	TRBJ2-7	TGTGCCAGCAGTGACTCGCGGAGTAACAGAAGCTCCTACGAGCAGTACTTC	CASSDSRSNRSSYEQYF
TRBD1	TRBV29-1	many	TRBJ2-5	TGCAGCGTTGAACGCCCAGGGGGACAAGAGACCCAGTACTTC	CSVERPGGQETQYF
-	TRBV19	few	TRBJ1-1	TGTGCCAGTAGTATTAGCAGGGGAGGCCTCATGAACACTGAAGCTTTCTTT	CASSISRGGLMNTEAFF
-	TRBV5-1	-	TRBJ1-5	TGCGCCAGCAGCTGGGGGACGGGGCAGCCCCAGCATTTT	CASSWGTGQPQHF